One TCR beta chain is described in this entry. Produced via immunoSEQ multiplex PCR; TCRdb's table is partial and in-frame only. Of some 220,000 clones listed, 80% to 85% are singletons. Seattle enrolled patients during active infection and tracked them longitudinally. The data were taken from a study of blood T cell repertoires in COVID-19. Study information: The study drew acute and convalescent COVID-19 samples from the United States, Italy and Spain. The analysed material was cDNA or gDNA that came from T cells, B-cell-depleted T cells, or PBMCs.

CDR1 and CDR2 from the germline V gene are LNHDA and SQIVND (reference sequence). V lost 8 bases and J lost 2, with 13 bases in between. This CDR3 is 14 amino acids long. V usage is TRBV19 and J usage is TRBJ2-1; D ambiguous. Sequencing used peripheral blood. The TCR originated in a woman aged 70 to 79 with COVID-19, enrolled during active disease. The CDR3 spells CASSQMLTYNEQFF. The CDR3 DNA sequence: TGTGCCAGTTCACAGATGCTCACCTACAATGAGCAGTTCTTC.